These 27 T cell receptor beta chains came from one sample sequenced in a study of blood T cell repertoires in COVID-19. Using immunoSEQ multiplex PCR, the repertoire was profiled, and TCRdb retains in-frame clones only, with some absent. The sample holds about 110,000 clones; 88% are singletons and the top ten take less than 3.5%. The sample taken for sequencing was peripheral blood. Source of these receptors: a woman between 50 and 59 years old with acute or convalescent COVID-19.

This chain links TRBV18 with TRBJ1-1; no clear D. The CDR3 is made up of 17 amino acids. The V gene lost 1 base and the J gene lost 0 bases, with 15 bases spanning the gap. Germline V gene sequence: CDR1 KGHSH, CDR2 LQKENI. The CDR3: CASSPREGRTMNTEAFF. The CDR3, as DNA: TGTGCCAGCTCACCACGTGAAGGACGGACTATGAACACTGAAGCTTTCTTT.

The chain links TRBV7-9 to TRBJ2-1, with 14 bases aligning to TRBD2. CDR3 length: 15 residues. The V gene end was trimmed by 4 bases and the J gene end by 9 bases; junction bases not matched to a gene: 5. Germline CDR1 reads SEHNR; CDR2 reads FQNEAQ (reference sequence). The CDR3 reads CASSWGTSGSSEQFF. The CDR3 nucleotides read TGTGCCAGCAGCTGGGGGACTAGCGGGAGTAGTGAGCAGTTCTTC.

For this clone: Germline is not matched at one junction end, which may reflect a read error. J is TRBJ1-5 and V is TRBV3-1 (or the pseudogene TRBV3-2); D remains unclear. Germline CDR1 reads LGHDT; CDR2 reads YNNKEL (reference sequence). The CDR3 runs 15 residues. The CDR3 loop is CASSQDAASHQPQHF. The CDR3 DNA reads as TGTGCCAGCAGCCAAGATGCGGCTAGCCATCAGCCCCAGCATTTT.

The J gene is TRBJ1-6, the V gene TRBV18, with 7 bases fitting TRBD1. The CDR3 is 16 amino acids. CDR1 and CDR2 from the germline V gene are KGHSH and LQKENI. After removal of 3 bases from V and 6 bases from J, the junction contained 8 bases not matched to a gene. DNA of the CDR3: TGTGCCAGCTCACCGATGGTACCAGGGGGTAATTCACCCCTCCACTTT. Amino acids: CASSPMVPGGNSPLHF.

The V call is TRBV19, the J call TRBJ2-2, with D unclear. Trimming cost V 5 bases and J 6 bases, with 16 bases left between them. The germline V gene has CDR1 LNHDA and CDR2 SQIVND (reference sequence). CDR3 length equals 15 residues. This chain's CDR3 is CASSPSLPAPGELFF. In DNA form, the CDR3 reads TGTGCCAGTAGTCCCTCGCTGCCCGCGCCCGGGGAGCTGTTTTTT.

The CDR3 nucleotides read TGTGCCAGCTCACCACTAGAGGGGGACAGCTCCTACAATGAGCAGTTCTTC. It yields the protein CASSPLEGDSSYNEQFF. The chain has TRBV18 and TRBJ2-1, with 7 bases identical to TRBD1. Germline CDR1 is KGHSH and CDR2 is LQKENI. The ends lost 1 base at V and 0 bases at J; junction bases unmatched: 6. The CDR3 sequence is 17 residues long. The variable domain in full, completed from reference TRBV18 and TRBJ2-1, reads NAGVMQNPRHLVRRRGQEARLRCSPMKGHSHVYWYRQLPEEGLKFMVYLQKENIIDESGMPKERFSAEFPKEGPSILRIQQVVRGDSAAYFCASSPLEGDSSYNEQFFGPGTRLTVL.

V gene TRBV2 combines with J gene TRBJ1-2; TRBD1 matches at 10 bases. This CDR3 has 13 amino acids. The germline CDR1 and CDR2 sequences are SNHLY and FYNNEI. V shed 7 bases and J 8 bases; nucleotides not matched to a gene: 7. CDR3 amino acids: CASIGDRGRGYTF. Written as DNA, the CDR3 is TGTGCCAGCATTGGAGACAGGGGGCGAGGCTACACCTTC.

The chain is built from TRBV24-1 and TRBJ2-7; 7 bases match TRBD2. Germline assignment: CDR1 KGHDR and CDR2 SFDVKD. V dropped 5 bases and J dropped 7; count of bases not matched to a gene: 7. The CDR3 is 13 residues long. The CDR3: CATSAPGLQEQYF. CDR3 coding DNA: TGTGCCACCAGTGCCCCGGGACTACAGGAGCAGTACTTC.

Worth noting for this clone: A read error may explain this, as a much larger clone is one base away. The same CDR3 arises from other DNA sequences in this sample as well. This chain links TRBV5-1 with TRBJ2-3, with D maybe TRBD2 (6 bases). The germline V gene has CDR1 SGHRS and CDR2 YFSETQ. The CDR3 extends over 14 amino acids. The V gene lost 2 bases and the J gene lost 0 bases, with 7 bases spanning the gap. The DNA for the CDR3 is TGCGCCAGCAGCTTAGGGACTAGCACAGATACGCAGTATTTT. Amino acid sequence: CASSLGTSTDTQYF.

This rearrangement joins TRBV24-1 to TRBJ2-2; possibly TRBD1 for D (5 bases). This CDR3 region has 16 residues. V was pared by 0 bases and J by 5 bases, with 12 bases between. Germline V CDR1 and CDR2: KGHDR, SFDVKD. CDR3 loop: CATSDLQGIVTGELFF. The CDR3 DNA follows: TGTGCCACCAGTGATTTGCAGGGAATCGTGACCGGGGAGCTGTTTTTT.

The chain has TRBV4-2 and TRBJ2-1, with D tentatively TRBD1 (6 bases). Germline loops: CDR1 LGHNA, CDR2 YNFKEQ. V was shortened by 4 bases and J by 4 bases, with 14 bases between the two germline ends. The CDR3 consists of 15 residues. The CDR3 nucleotides are TGTGCCAGCAGCCTCCCGGGACAACCTTACAATGAGCAGTTCTTC. It translates to CASSLPGQPYNEQFF.

The chain has TRBV5-1 and TRBJ2-3; maybe TRBD2 (6 bases). The V end was cut by 1 base, the J end by 4 bases, with 10 bases between. The CDR3 has 14 residues. The germline gives CDR1 SGHRS, CDR2 YFSETQ. The CDR3 protein is CASSLLGGADTQYF. The CDR3 nucleotides read TGCGCCAGCAGCTTGTTGGGGGGTGCAGATACGCAGTATTTT.

The gene calls are TRBV6-6 and TRBJ1-6, with D possibly being TRBD1 (5 bases). Germline V CDR1 and CDR2: MNHNY, SVGAGI (reference sequence). The CDR3 has 16 residues. The germline V and J ends were trimmed by 2 bases and 1 base, with 9 bases remaining between them. In DNA, the CDR3 is TGTGCCAGCAGTTACGGGGCGCAGTCCTATAATTCACCCCTCCACTTT. This codes for CASSYGAQSYNSPLHF.

V is TRBV9 and J is TRBJ2-4; 9 bases map to TRBD1. Trimming took 0 bases from V and 8 from J; bases not matched to a gene: 9. Germline assignment: CDR1 SGDLS and CDR2 YYNGEE. The CDR3 totals 16 residues. The CDR3 bases are TGTGCCAGCAGCGTAGGTGTCATGAGACAGGGGGACATTCAGTACTTC. Translated: CASSVGVMRQGDIQYF.

The J gene is TRBJ1-5, the V gene TRBV6-5; TRBD1 matches 9 bases. Germline values: CDR1 MNHEY, CDR2 SVGAGI. The CDR3 spans 12 residues. With 8 bases clipped from V and 8 bases from J, the junction kept 4 bases outside the gene matches. The CDR3 loop is CASRQGDEPQHF. The CDR3 DNA follows: TGTGCCAGCCGACAGGGGGATGAGCCCCAGCATTTT.

This clone is classed as medium-sized. The J gene is TRBJ2-3, the V gene TRBV4-1; tentatively, D is TRBD2 (5 bases). The CDR3 length is 18 residues. Per germline, CDR1 MGHRA and CDR2 YSYEKL. V shed 1 base and J shed 0 bases, with 17 bases lying between them. The CDR3: CASSQGTGLSASTDTQYF. In DNA, the CDR3 is TGCGCCAGCAGCCAAGGGACGGGATTAAGTGCTAGCACAGATACGCAGTATTTT.

This clone occurred once. The chain recombines TRBV30 with TRBJ2-5, with D perhaps matching TRBD1 (6 bases). The CDR3 is 13 amino acids. Deletions cut 0 bases from V and 5 bases from J, with 10 bases between. Germline V gene data show CDR1 as GTSNPN and CDR2 as SVGIG (reference sequence). CDR3 sequence: CAWSVTGWETQYF. CDR3 sequence (DNA): TGTGCCTGGAGTGTAACAGGGTGGGAGACCCAGTACTTC. The variable domain in full, with the rest retrieved from reference TRBV30 and TRBJ2-5, is SQTIHQWPATLVQPVGSPLSLECTVEGTSNPNLYWYRQAAGRGLQLLFYSVGIGQISSEVPQNLSASRPQDRQFILSSKKLLLSDSGFYLCAWSVTGWETQYFGPGTRLLVL.

The J gene is TRBJ2-1, the V gene TRBV9; the match to TRBD2 covers 11 bases. Germline lookup yields CDR1 SGDLS and CDR2 YYNGEE. This CDR3 is built from 15 residues. Germline trimming cut 4 bases from V and 6 bases from J; bases unmatched to any gene: 6. CDR3 amino acids: CASSPRLAGSNEQFF. In DNA, the CDR3 is TGTGCCAGCAGCCCCAGACTAGCGGGAAGCAATGAGCAGTTCTTC.

The V and J genes are TRBV29-1 and TRBJ2-7; possibly TRBD1 for D (6 bases). The CDR3 consists of 12 residues. Between the trimmed V and J ends, which lost 7 bases and 0 bases, there was a span of 10 bases. Germline CDR1 and CDR2: SQVTM and ANQGSEA. CDR3 in amino acids: CSARDNSYEQYF. The CDR3 nucleotides read TGCAGCGCCCGGGACAACTCCTACGAGCAGTACTTC.

The rearrangement joins TRBV14 to TRBJ1-2; 9 positions match TRBD1. With 3 bases clipped from V and 3 bases from J, the junction kept 11 bases outside the gene matches. Germline-derived CDR1 and CDR2 are SGHDN and FVKESK. This CDR3 is built from 17 residues. The CDR3 DNA sequence: TGTGCCAGCAGCCACGTTCATAGGGACAGGGTGGACTATGGCTACACCTTC. As protein: CASSHVHRDRVDYGYTF.

This rearrangement joins TRBV7-6 to TRBJ2-7; TRBD1 matches 9 bases. The CDR3 has 15 amino acids. Per germline, CDR1 SGHVS and CDR2 FNYEAQ. J gave up 2 bases and V 5 bases, and 7 bases lay outside the gene matches. CDR3 amino acids: CASSVGQGITYEQYF. CDR3 coding DNA: TGTGCCAGCAGCGTCGGACAGGGGATAACCTACGAGCAGTACTTC. Variable domain in full (rest from reference TRBV7-6 and TRBJ2-7): GAGVSQSPRYKVTKRGQDVALRCDPISGHVSLYWYRQALGQGPEFLTYFNYEAQQDKSGLPNDRFSAERPEGSISTLTIQRTEQRDSAMYRCASSVGQGITYEQYFGPGTRLTVT.

The V and J genes are TRBV6-6 and TRBJ2-1; 14 bases line up with TRBD2. The CDR3 has 15 amino acids. Germline V gene data show CDR1 as MNHNY and CDR2 as SVGAGI (reference sequence). The ends lost 6 bases at V and 9 bases at J; junction bases unmatched: 7. The CDR3 loop reads CASSPGLAGASEQFF. In DNA, the CDR3 is TGTGCCAGCAGCCCGGGACTAGCGGGAGCGAGTGAGCAGTTCTTC.

V and J are TRBV6-5 and TRBJ1-1, with 7 positions matching TRBD1. The V and J ends lost 6 bases and 0 bases, in that order; junction bases with no gene match: 4. The germline V gene encodes CDR1 MNHEY and CDR2 SVGAGI. CDR3 length equals 14 residues. The CDR3 sequence: CASRAQGMNTEAFF. Here the CDR3 DNA reads TGTGCCAGCAGGGCACAGGGGATGAACACTGAAGCTTTCTTT.

The J gene is TRBJ2-5, the V gene TRBV11-2, with 10 bases lining up with TRBD2. The CDR3 sequence is 14 residues long. The junction had 11 bases not matched to a gene; V was cut back by 5 bases and J by 11 bases. CDR1 is SGHAT, CDR2 FQNNGV, per germline. The CDR3 DNA is TGTGCCAGCAGCCCTCGCCAACTAGCGGGGCTACAGTACTTC. The encoded protein is CASSPRQLAGLQYF.

This clone is a singleton in its sample. The chain couples TRBV10-1 to TRBJ2-3; D is ambiguous. The CDR3 extends over 14 amino acids. Trimming took off 0 bases at V and 0 bases at J, with 4 bases between the two ends. Germline V gene lookup returns CDR1 WNHNN and CDR2 SYGVQD (reference sequence). As DNA, the CDR3 is TGCGCCAGCAGTGAGTCGGCTAGCACAGATACGCAGTATTTT. As protein: CASSESASTDTQYF.

The chain employs TRBV5-1 and TRBJ2-5; D possibly corresponds to TRBD1 (5 bases). With 0 bases removed from V and 5 bases from J, the gap between germline ends came to 14 bases. Germline loops: CDR1 SGHRS, CDR2 YFSETQ. The CDR3 is 15 amino acids. In DNA, the CDR3 is TGCGCCAGCAGCTTGGCCAGGGTTCCTCGGGAGACCCAGTACTTC. Protein sequence: CASSLARVPRETQYF. The entire variable domain, with the rest obtained from reference TRBV5-1 and TRBJ2-5, is as follows: KAGVTQTPRYLIKTRGQQVTLSCSPISGHRSVSWYQQTPGQGLQFLFEYFSETQRNKGNFPGRFSGRQFSNSRSEMNVSTLELGDSALYLCASSLARVPRETQYFGPGTRLLVL.

V usage is TRBV5-6 and J usage is TRBJ1-2; D is ambiguous. The ends were cut back, 4 bases at V and 1 base at J, with 11 bases in the middle. The germline V gene has CDR1 SGHDT and CDR2 YYEEEE. This CDR3 has 14 residues. The DNA of the CDR3 is TGTGCCAGCAGCCGACCACAGAGTAACTATGGCTACACCTTC. Encoded protein: CASSRPQSNYGYTF.